The rows below give T cell receptor beta chains drawn from one sample of a study of T cells in Graves' hyperthyroidism and ophthalmopathy. TCRdb re-derived calls from the multiplex PCR reads in MiXCR, one entry per CDR3 protein. The data contain some 620,000 distinct CDR3 sequences, roughly 16% of them singletons. Sample: blood. Every receptor here comes from a woman aged 30 to 39 with Graves' hyperthyroidism. Both conserved end residues are part of each CDR3.

V gene	J gene	CDR3 protein
TRBV5-5	TRBJ1-2	CASSWDRGAYGYTF
TRBV29-1	TRBJ1-2	CSVLPDSYGYTF
TRBV3-1	TRBJ2-7	CASRTSGMGKYTEQYF
TRBV7-3	TRBJ2-7	CASSSRQGGEQYF
TRBV6-1	TRBJ1-1	CASSEWTGGTEAFF
TRBV18	TRBJ2-1	CASSPPGQGFIDEQFF
TRBV5-5	TRBJ2-3	CASNPAGLDTDTQYF
TRBV5-8	TRBJ1-2	CASSNRGSLDYGYTF
TRBV6-1	TRBJ2-3	CASSDWTLAGTSPRDTQYF
TRBV7-9	TRBJ2-1	CASSHTGTSPHNEQFF
TRBV6-6	TRBJ1-4	CASSYSSDGNEKLFF
TRBV18	TRBJ2-1	CASSASWVAGNEQFF
TRBV28	TRBJ2-5	CASSLEEAGVETQYF
TRBV2	TRBJ2-7	CASRPHRGPYEQYF
TRBV19	TRBJ2-2	CASSIETSTGELFF
TRBV6-1	TRBJ2-7	CASSEVGYGHEQYF
TRBV9	TRBJ2-7	CASSPRSTSYEQYF
TRBV27	TRBJ2-1	CASSYTGHEQFF
TRBV9	TRBJ2-7	CASSDSSNPYEQYF